Sequencing of this T cell receptor beta chain was carried out in a study of T cells in Graves' hyperthyroidism and ophthalmopathy. The V and J ends lost 6 bases and 0 bases respectively, with 11 bases between them. CDR3 length: 15 residues. Germline CDR1 SNHLY, CDR2 FYNNEI. Amplified TCR beta CDR3 regions came from RNA transcripts. A set of HTBI primers served as the primers for a first-round RT-PCR of the TCR CDR3. MiXCR was run by TCRdb on the multiplex PCR reads, yielding one entry per CDR3 protein. The top ten hold approximately 30% of the sample, which has hundreds of thousands of distinct CDR3 sequences, about 25% seen once. Study-level findings and limits: Prediction of ophthalmopathy progression came a median roughly 6.6 months pre-onset. Blood samples included most of the expanded thyroid clonotypes exceeding 0.001.

This clonotype was picked up many times. Its specificity is unknown. Newly diagnosed hyperthyroidism patients aged 18 to 65 years had disease lasting under 2 months. The chain employs TRBV2 and TRBJ2-2; D call uncertain. The material sequenced was blood. The sequence came from a man aged 40-49 years with Graves' hyperthyroidism that later progressed to Graves' ophthalmopathy. The CDR3 loop reads CASSGRIANTGELFF. The CDR3 DNA reads TGTGCCAGCAGCGGCCGGATTGCGAACACCGGGGAGCTGTTTTTT.